Reported below is one T cell receptor (beta chain). Its specificity is not known. This sample was included in a study of cytomegalovirus exposure and HLA in healthy donors. PCR was performed using 60 Vbeta and 13 Jbeta primers. Sequencing used immunoSEQ multiplex PCR; TCRdb keeps in-frame clones, though not all of them. The table lists some 200,000 clones, about 78% of them singletons. Study-wide points: TCR beta V- and J-gene trimming, according to a later analysis, was linked to a missense DCLRE1C variant.

Trimming removed 4 bases from V and 1 base from J, with 11 bases in between. This CDR3 spans 15 amino acids. Germline CDR1 is LNHDA and CDR2 is SQIVND (reference sequence). The TCR comes from a woman younger than 45 in good health and CMV-seronegative. The chain has TRBV19 and TRBJ1-5; D is undetermined. Input material: PBMCs. CDR3 residues: CASSRPGSSNQPQHF. The CDR3 DNA follows: TGTGCCAGTAGTAGGCCGGGATCGAGCAATCAGCCCCAGCATTTT.